These T cell receptor beta chains were read from a single sample in a study of glioma-infiltrating T cells. TCRdb reprocessed the multiplex PCR reads via MiXCR and lists one record per CDR3 protein. Counted here are 100,000 to 150,000 distinct CDR3 sequences, roughly 24% occurring once; the ten biggest clones make up approximately 16%. Specimen: glioma tissue, nonneoplastic brain tissue, or PBMCs (not recorded which). The source is a human donor with low-grade glioma or glioblastoma, undergoing nonglioma brain surgery, or in good health (not recorded which). Each CDR3 is given with its conserved first and last residue. A D gene is named only where the DNA matches it firmly. A clone size is listed for some rows: how often the clone was seen (once, few, many), or a class if it is expanded.

TRBV20-1	.	15	many	TRBJ2-7	TGCAGTGCTAGAGATCGGTGGAGCGCGAATTACGAGCAGTACTTC	CSARDRWSANYEQYF
TRBV6-2/TRBV6-3	TRBD2	12	many	TRBJ2-5	TGTGCCAGCAGCTCCGGGACTAGCGTTCAGTACTTC	CASSSGTSVQYF
TRBV19	TRBD1	14	.	TRBJ2-7	TGTGCCAGTACCACAACAGGGGTCCCCTACGAGCAGTACTTC	CASTTTGVPYEQYF
TRBV12-3/TRBV12-4	TRBD1	14	many	TRBJ2-1	TGTGCCAGCAGTTTTAGGGACAGAAGGGGGGAGCAGTTCTTC	CASSFRDRRGEQFF
TRBV6-1	TRBD1	16	many	TRBJ2-1	TGTGCCAGCAGTTCAAACAGGGGTTTCGGGGACAATGAGCAGTTCTTC	CASSSNRGFGDNEQFF
TRBV7-9	.	14	many	TRBJ1-1	TGTGCCAGCAGCTTAGCTGGGGGGAACACTGAAGCTTTCTTT	CASSLAGGNTEAFF
TRBV6-6	.	14	medium-sized	TRBJ2-3	TGTGCCAGCAGTTACTCGTCCAGGGCAGATACGCAGTATTTT	CASSYSSRADTQYF
TRBV3-1	.	16	many	TRBJ2-3	TGTGCCAGCAGCCCCTATTGGATGGGGGCCACAGATACGCAGTATTTT	CASSPYWMGATDTQYF
TRBV6-6	.	15	many	TRBJ2-7	TGTGCCAGCAGTTACTCAGGGGCGCTCGGAGACGAGCAGTACTTC	CASSYSGALGDEQYF
TRBV29-1	.	12	many	TRBJ2-1	TGCAGCATATGGAGCTCCTACAATGAGCAGTTCTTC	CSIWSSYNEQFF
TRBV12-3/TRBV12-4	.	14	.	TRBJ1-6	TGTGCCAGCAGTTTAACCCAATTGGGTTCACCCCTCCACTTT	CASSLTQLGSPLHF
TRBV7-2	TRBD2	14	many	TRBJ2-3	TGTGCCAGCAGCTTAAACCCGGGGGGAGATACGCAGTATTTT	CASSLNPGGDTQYF
TRBV5-1	.	16	.	TRBJ2-6	TGCGCCAGCAGCATCCAGGGAAACGCTGGGGCCAACGTCCTGACTTTC	CASSIQGNAGANVLTF
TRBV20-1	.	12	many	TRBJ1-3	TGCAGAGTTGATAGCTCTGGAAACACCATATATTTT	CRVDSSGNTIYF
TRBV7-2	TRBD2	15	many	TRBJ2-1	TGTGCCAGCAGCTCTCGGACTAGCGGGTACAATGAGCAGTTCTTC	CASSSRTSGYNEQFF
TRBV6-1	.	16	many	TRBJ2-7	TGTGCCAGCAGTCAACATACAGGGACTGGGCCCTACGAGCAGTACTTC	CASSQHTGTGPYEQYF
TRBV7-9	TRBD1	12	.	TRBJ1-1	TGTGCCAGCAGCTCGGACAGGGGGGAAGCTTTCTTT	CASSSDRGEAFF
TRBV3-1	.	15	many	TRBJ2-4	TGTGCCAGCAGCCAAGATTCGTCAGGGGGGAACATTCAGTACTTC	CASSQDSSGGNIQYF
TRBV9	TRBD2	16	.	TRBJ2-3	TGTGCCAGCAGCGTAGGGCCAGCGGGGGCCACAGATACGCAGTATTTT	CASSVGPAGATDTQYF
TRBV19	.	12	many	TRBJ2-5	TGTGCCAGTTCCAGGAGCCAAGAGACCCAGTACTTC	CASSRSQETQYF
TRBV20-1	TRBD2	13	.	TRBJ2-1	TGCAGTGCTCCTAGCGGGAGGGCCGGTGAGAAGTTCTTC	CSAPSGRAGEKFF
TRBV10-2	TRBD2	13	many	TRBJ2-7	TGCGCCAGCAGTAGCGGGAACTCCTACGAGCAGTACTTC	CASSSGNSYEQYF
TRBV29-1	.	13	.	TRBJ1-5	TGCAGCGTTGAAACCGGGGTTGGTCAGCCCCAGCATTTT	CSVETGVGQPQHF
TRBV12-3/TRBV12-4	.	13	many	TRBJ1-2	TGTGCCAGCAGTTTTAATAGATACTATGGCTACACCTTC	CASSFNRYYGYTF
TRBV20-1	.	15	many	TRBJ2-3	TGCAGTGCTAGGATGCCGCAGGGCCGCACAGATACGCAGTATTTT	CSARMPQGRTDTQYF
TRBV4-2	TRBD2	18	many	TRBJ2-3	TGTGCCAGCAGCTCACTCGGGGGAACTAGCGACCCCACAGATACGCAGTATTTT	CASSSLGGTSDPTDTQYF
TRBV7-2	TRBD2	14	many	TRBJ2-2	TGTGCCAGCAGCCCCGGACTAGCGGGGGGGGAGCTGTTTTTT	CASSPGLAGGELFF
TRBV7-2	.	13	many	TRBJ1-3	TGTGCCAGCAGCTTGAATGATGGAAACACCATATATTTT	CASSLNDGNTIYF
TRBV6-1	TRBD2	16	many	TRBJ2-1	TGTGCCAGCAGGTTCGGGACTAGCGGGAGGGGTAATGAGCAGTTCTTC	CASRFGTSGRGNEQFF
TRBV27	.	13	many	TRBJ1-5	TGTGCCAGCAGTTGGACACGCGGGCAGCCCCAGCATTTT	CASSWTRGQPQHF
TRBV7-2	TRBD2	16	many	TRBJ2-7	TGTGCCAGCAGCTTCCTCTCCAGCGGGAGTCGCTACGAGCAGTACTTC	CASSFLSSGSRYEQYF
TRBV6-6	.	12	many	TRBJ1-1	TGTGCCAGCAGTTACTCCGGCTATGAAGCTTTCTTT	CASSYSGYEAFF
TRBV3-1	.	14	.	TRBJ2-1	TGTGCCAGCAGCCAAGACGTTGGGGCCAGGGGGCAGTTCTTC	CASSQDVGARGQFF
TRBV12-3/TRBV12-4	TRBD2	17	many	TRBJ2-3	TGTGCCAGCAGTTCCCGCGGACTAGCGGGAGTTGGAGATACGCAGTATTTT	CASSSRGLAGVGDTQYF
TRBV12-3/TRBV12-4	.	16	.	TRBJ1-2	TGTGCCAGCAGTGACTCGGGACAAGGCAGAAACTATGGCTACACCTTC	CASSDSGQGRNYGYTF
TRBV4-2	.	19	many	TRBJ2-5	TGTGCCAGCAGCCAAGATTATAGGGTTAGTGGGGATCTTCAAGAGACCCAGTACTTC	CASSQDYRVSGDLQETQYF
TRBV4-1	.	12	.	TRBJ1-2	TGCGCCAGCAGCAGGACAGAGGCTGGCTACACCTTC	CASSRTEAGYTF
TRBV25-1	.	14	many	TRBJ2-1	TGTGCCAGCAGTATCACCAGGGTGGACAATGAGCAGTTCTTC	CASSITRVDNEQFF
TRBV6-5	.	17	.	TRBJ2-1	TGTGCCAGCAGTTATACGCTCGGACTCCAGAGTACCCATGAGCAGTTCTTC	CASSYTLGLQSTHEQFF
TRBV3-1	TRBD2	14	many	TRBJ2-7	TGTGCCAGCAGCGCTGTAGCGGGAGTCTACGAGCAGTACTTC	CASSAVAGVYEQYF
TRBV28	TRBD2	15	many	TRBJ2-1	TGTGCCAGCAGTCCTGGGACTAGCGGGAGAGGTGAGCAGTTCTTC	CASSPGTSGRGEQFF
TRBV9	.	14	once	TRBJ1-5	TGTGCCAGCAGCGCCGGCACTAGCAATCAGCCCCAGCATTTT	CASSAGTSNQPQHF
TRBV28	TRBD2	15	many	TRBJ2-3	TGTGCCAGCAGTTCCATAGCGGGAGGCACAGATACGCAGTATTTT	CASSSIAGGTDTQYF
TRBV20-1	TRBD1	15	many	TRBJ2-2	TGCAGTGCTAGTATAGACAGGGGAGGCACCGGGGAGCTGTTTTTT	CSASIDRGGTGELFF
TRBV12-3/TRBV12-4	.	14	many	TRBJ2-1	TGTGCCAGCATTTCAGGACTGCCAAACAATGAGCAGTTCTTC	CASISGLPNNEQFF